The sequence of this TCR beta chain was determined in a study of CD8+CD57+ T cells in acquired aplastic anemia (dated by TCRdb to the late 2010s). Concerning the study at large: On average, sorted CD4+ and CD8+ cells yielded 3.2 ug of extracted DNA, with a range of about 0.17 to 27.4 ug. CD8+CD57+ expansion was defined as frequency above the mean frequency observed in healthy subjects.

TCR beta VDJ combination and CDR3 sequence profiling used genomic DNA as the template. TCR repertoire sequencing was run on an Illumina HiSeq 2000. The published analysis was carried out like this. Repertoires were assessed using TRBV/TRBJ rearrangement plots, CDR3 size and DJ length profiles, and Simpson's diversity index. The most abundant DNA sequence in the deep sequencing data was taken as the immunodominant clone. CDR3 amino acid sequences were checked for sharing between subjects and were compared against published repertoires and the VDJdb database. TCRdb took the public reads, trimmed them with fastp at Q25, ran MiXCR for clone calling and kept in-frame beta chains. Every entry covers one CDR3 protein and lists the most common genes and DNA from its rows. The V and J calls follow TCRdb's processing rather than the paper's. Within this sample are under 350,000 distinct CDR3 sequences, with 56% of them counted one time only. The ten largest clones capture 1% to 1.5% of the sample.

Concerning this clonotype: Its antigen is not yet known. Base qualities are not provided; no much larger clone lies one nucleotide away.

Patients chosen for sequencing had shown expansion of CD8+CD57+ cells by flow cytometry. Every patient had a diagnosis of severe acquired aplastic anemia based on International Study of Aplastic Anemia and Agranulocytosis and Camitta criteria. No therapy had been received by the patients at the time of blood sampling. In this study, sorted CD4+ and CD8+ T cells from the blood of healthy subjects and of severe aplastic anemia patients had their TCR repertoires deep-sequenced. Patients were enrolled in the USA under clinicaltrials.gov protocols 00001620, 01623167, 00001397, 00071045, 00081523 and 00961064. Ficoll-Paque density gradient centrifugation was used to isolate peripheral blood mononuclear cells. Before DNA was extracted, CD4+ and CD8+ T cells were sorted using either FACS or magnetic beads. What the study reported, not specific to this receptor: Fewer than 30 CD8+ CDR3 sequences were found in both patients and controls but appeared to be highly expressed in patients and within the immunodominant clones of the patients. CD8+ Simpson's diversity did not differ significantly between patients and healthy controls (P=0.060).

The sample consisted of sorted CD4+, CD8+, or CD8+CD57+ T cells (not recorded which) from PBMCs. This clonotype was obtained from a human donor with aplastic anemia.

The bases read TGCAGCGTTGAAGAGAGCAGGGTGGACACTGAAGCTTTCTTT. It codes for CSVEESRVDTEAFF. This chain joins TRBV29-1 to TRBJ1-1, with TRBD1 tentatively as D gene (5 bases match). The germline V gene provides CDR1 SQVTM and CDR2 ANQGSEA. V was cut back by 0 bases and J by 3 bases, leaving a gap of 11 bases between them. The CDR3 spans 14 residues, from the cysteine through the phenylalanine. The DNA shown is the 42-base CDR3, in frame from base 1.